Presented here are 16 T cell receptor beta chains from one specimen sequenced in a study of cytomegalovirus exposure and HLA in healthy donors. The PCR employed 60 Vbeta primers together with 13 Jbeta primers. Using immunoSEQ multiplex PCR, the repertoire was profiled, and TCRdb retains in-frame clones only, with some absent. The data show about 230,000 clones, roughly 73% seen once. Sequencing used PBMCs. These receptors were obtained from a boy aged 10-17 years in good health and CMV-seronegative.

The DNA of the CDR3 is TGTGCCAGTAGTATCCCCGGTGGCCAGGGCGGATACGAGCAGTACTTC. It specifies CASSIPGGQGGYEQYF. The genes are TRBV19 and TRBJ2-7; TRBD1 is a possible D gene (5 bases). CDR3 length: 16 residues. CDR1 LNHDA and CDR2 SQIVND come from the germline V gene (reference sequence). The V gene lost 3 bases and the J gene lost 4 bases, with 19 bases spanning the gap.

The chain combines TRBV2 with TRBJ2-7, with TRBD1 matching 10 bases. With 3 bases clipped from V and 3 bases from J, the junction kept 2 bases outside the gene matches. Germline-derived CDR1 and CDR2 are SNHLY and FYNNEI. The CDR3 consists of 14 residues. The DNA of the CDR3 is TGTGCCAGCAGTGAGGGACAGGGGATCTACGAGCAGTACTTC. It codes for CASSEGQGIYEQYF. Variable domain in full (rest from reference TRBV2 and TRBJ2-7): EPEVTQTPSHQVTQMGQEVILRCVPISNHLYFYWYRQILGQKVEFLVSFYNNEISEKSEIFDDQFSVERPDGSNFTLKIRSTKLEDSAMYFCASSEGQGIYEQYFGPGTRLTVT.

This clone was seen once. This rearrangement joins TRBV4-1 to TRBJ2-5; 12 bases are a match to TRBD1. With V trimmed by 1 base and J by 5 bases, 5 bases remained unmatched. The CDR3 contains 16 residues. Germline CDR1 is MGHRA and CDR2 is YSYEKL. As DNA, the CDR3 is TGCGCCAGCAGCCAAGGGGACAGGGGGCGCCGGGAGACCCAGTACTTC. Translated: CASSQGDRGRRETQYF.

CDR3 amino acids: CASTTQGTEGYEQYF. CDR3 nucleotide sequence: TGTGCCAGCACCACCCAAGGGACTGAAGGCTACGAGCAGTACTTC. V gene TRBV21-1 combines with J gene TRBJ2-7; the table names TRBD2, a call not compared with the DNA. TRBV21-1 is a pseudogene segment. The CDR3 contains 15 residues.

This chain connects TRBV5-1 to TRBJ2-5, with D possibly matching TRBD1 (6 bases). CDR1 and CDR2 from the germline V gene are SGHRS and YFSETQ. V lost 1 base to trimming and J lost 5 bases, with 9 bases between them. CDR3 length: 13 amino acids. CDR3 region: CASSLMGAETQYF. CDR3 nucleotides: TGCGCCAGCAGCTTGATGGGGGCGGAGACCCAGTACTTC.

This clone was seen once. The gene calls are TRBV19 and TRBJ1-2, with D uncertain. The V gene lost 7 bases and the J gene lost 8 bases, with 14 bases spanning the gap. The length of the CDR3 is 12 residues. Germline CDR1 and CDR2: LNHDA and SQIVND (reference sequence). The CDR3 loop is CASTPLGGGYTF. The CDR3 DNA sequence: TGTGCCAGTACCCCATTGGGAGGCGGCTACACCTTC.

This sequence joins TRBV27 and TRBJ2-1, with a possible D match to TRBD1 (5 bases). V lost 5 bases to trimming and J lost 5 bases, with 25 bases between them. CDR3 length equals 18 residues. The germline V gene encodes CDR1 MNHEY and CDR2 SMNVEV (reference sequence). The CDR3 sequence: CASSLTPDWQGLHNEQFF. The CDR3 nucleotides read TGTGCCAGCAGTCTCACCCCGGATTGGCAGGGTCTTCACAATGAGCAGTTCTTC.

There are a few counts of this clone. This CDR3 is CASSSNRGGSPLHF. DNA of the CDR3: TGTGCCAGCAGCTCAAACAGGGGTGGGTCACCCCTCCACTTT. The J gene is TRBJ1-6, the V gene TRBV5-4, with 7 bases matching TRBD1. V was pared by 3 bases and J by 10 bases, with 7 bases of the junction left unmatched. The CDR3 has 14 residues. Germline V gives CDR1 SGHNT, CDR2 YYREEE (reference sequence).

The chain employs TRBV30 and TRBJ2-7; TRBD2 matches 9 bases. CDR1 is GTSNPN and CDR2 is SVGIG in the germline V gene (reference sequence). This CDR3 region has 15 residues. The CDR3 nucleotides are TGTGCTACCGGCAGCGGGAGGACCTTGATGGGTGAGCAGTACTTC. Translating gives CATGSGRTLMGEQYF.

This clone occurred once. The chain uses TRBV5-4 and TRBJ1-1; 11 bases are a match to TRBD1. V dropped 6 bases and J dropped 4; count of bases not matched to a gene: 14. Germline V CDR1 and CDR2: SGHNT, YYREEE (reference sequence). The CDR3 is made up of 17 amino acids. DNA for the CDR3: TGTGCCAGCAAACTACTTTTGGGACAGGGGGACTTCACTGAAGCTTTCTTT. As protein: CASKLLLGQGDFTEAFF.

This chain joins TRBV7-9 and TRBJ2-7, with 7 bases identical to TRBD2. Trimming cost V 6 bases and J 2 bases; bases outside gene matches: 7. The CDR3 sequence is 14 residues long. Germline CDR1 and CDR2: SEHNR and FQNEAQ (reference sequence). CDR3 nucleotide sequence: TGTGCCAGCAGTTCCCCGGGACTAACCTACGAGCAGTACTTC. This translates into CASSSPGLTYEQYF.

The CDR3 loop is CASSSPSRGSYEQYF. The DNA of the CDR3 is TGTGCCAGCAGTTCCCCTAGCAGGGGGTCCTACGAGCAGTACTTC. The rearrangement joins TRBV6-6 to TRBJ2-7; 7 positions match TRBD1. Germline V gives CDR1 MNHNY, CDR2 SVGAGI (reference sequence). This CDR3 region has 15 residues. V lost 4 bases, J lost 1 base, and 7 bases stayed unmatched.

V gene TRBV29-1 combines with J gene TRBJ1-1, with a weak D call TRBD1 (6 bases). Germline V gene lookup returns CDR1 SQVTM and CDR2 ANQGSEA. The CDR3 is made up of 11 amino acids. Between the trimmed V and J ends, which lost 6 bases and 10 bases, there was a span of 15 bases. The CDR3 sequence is CSVHVGRGAFF. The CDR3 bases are TGCAGCGTCCATGTGGGCAGGGGAGCTTTCTTT.

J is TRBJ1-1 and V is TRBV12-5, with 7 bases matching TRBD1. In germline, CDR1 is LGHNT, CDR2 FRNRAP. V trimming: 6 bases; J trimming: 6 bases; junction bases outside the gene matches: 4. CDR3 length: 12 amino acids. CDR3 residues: CASGRGTAEAFF. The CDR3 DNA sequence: TGTGCTAGTGGCCGGGGGACAGCTGAAGCTTTCTTT.

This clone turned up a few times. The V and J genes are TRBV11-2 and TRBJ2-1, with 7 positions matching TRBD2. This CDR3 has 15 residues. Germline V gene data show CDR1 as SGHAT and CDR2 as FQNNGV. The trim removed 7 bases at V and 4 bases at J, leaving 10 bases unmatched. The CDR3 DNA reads TGTGCCAGCACCATTCTGACTAGCCGTTACAATGAGCAGTTCTTC. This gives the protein CASTILTSRYNEQFF.

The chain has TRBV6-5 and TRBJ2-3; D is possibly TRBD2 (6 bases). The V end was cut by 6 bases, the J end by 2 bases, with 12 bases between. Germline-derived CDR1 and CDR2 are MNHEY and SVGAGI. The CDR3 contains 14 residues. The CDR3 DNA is TGTGCCAGCAGGGAAGGACTATTCACAGATACGCAGTATTTT. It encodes CASREGLFTDTQYF.